Sequencing of this TCR beta chain was carried out in a study of blood T cell repertoires in COVID-19. The overall study: There were acute and convalescent COVID-19 samples, and they came from the United States, Italy and Spain. Sample material is recorded as cDNA or gDNA derived from T cells, B-cell-depleted T cells, or PBMCs.

V gave up 2 bases and J gave up 3 bases, with 12 bases separating them. CDR1 MNHEY and CDR2 SVGAGI come from the germline V gene. The CDR3 extends over 15 amino acids. Methods used by the authors: Amplification of reference gene primers was used by the study to estimate nucleated cell counts. Method: immunoSEQ multiplex PCR; TCRdb's copy keeps in-frame clones and lacks some. The V and J calls and clone size were taken over from that table, and D and trimming were inferred from the DNA. The sample has 84,000 or so clones, roughly 80% seen once. The sequencing input was peripheral blood. V gene TRBV6-5 combines with J gene TRBJ2-3; D remains ambiguous. This TCR was sampled from a man aged 65 to 79 with acute or convalescent COVID-19. CDR3 nucleotides: TGTGCCAGCAGTTACAAGCCATCCCGGACAGATACGCAGTATTTT. Its protein product is CASSYKPSRTDTQYF.